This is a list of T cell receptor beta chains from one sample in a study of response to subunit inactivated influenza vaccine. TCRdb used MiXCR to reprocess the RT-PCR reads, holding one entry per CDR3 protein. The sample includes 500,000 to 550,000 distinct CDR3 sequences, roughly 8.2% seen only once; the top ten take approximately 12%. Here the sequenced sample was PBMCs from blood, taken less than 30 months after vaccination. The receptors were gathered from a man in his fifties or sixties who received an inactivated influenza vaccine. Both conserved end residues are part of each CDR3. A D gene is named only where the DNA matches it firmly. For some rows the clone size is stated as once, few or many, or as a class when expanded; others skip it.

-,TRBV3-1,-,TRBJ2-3,CASSRGPTGRGYLDTQYF,TGTGCCAGCAGCCGCGGACCCACCGGGCGGGGCTACCTAGATACGCAGTATTTT
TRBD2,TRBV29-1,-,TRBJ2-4,CSAGTSRSRNIQYF,TGCAGCGCCGGGACTAGCAGATCCCGGAACATTCAGTACTTC
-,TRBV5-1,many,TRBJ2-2,CASSLEQGHGELFF,TGCGCCAGCAGCTTGGAACAGGGACACGGGGAGCTGTTTTTT
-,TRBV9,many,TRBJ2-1,CASSAGDTSYNEQFF,TGTGCCAGCAGCGCAGGGGACACCTCCTACAATGAGCAGTTCTTC
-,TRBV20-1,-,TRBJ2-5,CSARFGAEETQYF,TGCAGTGCTAGATTCGGAGCAGAGGAGACCCAGTACTTC
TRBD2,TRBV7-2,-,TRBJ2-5,CASSDSGSRETQYF,TGTGCCAGCAGCGATAGCGGGAGCAGGGAGACCCAGTACTTC
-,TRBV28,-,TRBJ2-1,CASSPTREYNEQFF,TGTGCCAGCAGCCCGACTAGGGAGTACAATGAGCAGTTCTTC
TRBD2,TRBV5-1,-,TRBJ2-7,CASSPTPGLAGTYEQYF,TGCGCCAGCAGCCCCACCCCCGGACTAGCGGGAACCTACGAGCAGTACTTT
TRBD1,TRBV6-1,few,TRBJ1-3,CASSPTGAGNTIYF,TGTGCCAGCAGCCCAACAGGGGCTGGAAACACCATATATTTT
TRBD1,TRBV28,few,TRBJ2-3,CASSETGTGNTDTQYF,TGTGCCAGCAGTGAAACAGGGACAGGCAACACAGATACGCAGTATTTT
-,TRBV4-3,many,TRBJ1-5,CASSLGLENQPQHF,TGCGCCAGCAGCCTGGGACTGGAGAATCAGCCCCAGCATTTT
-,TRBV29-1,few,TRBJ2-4,CSIMSQAKNIQYF,TGCAGCATCATGAGTCAGGCCAAAAACATTCAGTACTTC
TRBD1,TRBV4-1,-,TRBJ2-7,CASSPRATGIDEQYF,TGCGCCAGCAGCCCCCGAGCGACAGGGATCGACGAGCAGTACTTC
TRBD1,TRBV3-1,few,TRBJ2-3,CASSPDGRGPQYF,TGTGCCAGCAGCCCGGATGGCAGGGGGCCGCAGTATTTT
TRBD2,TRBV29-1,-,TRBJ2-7,CSVEFSGGYEQYF,TGCAGCGTTGAGTTTTCGGGGGGCTACGAGCAGTACTTC
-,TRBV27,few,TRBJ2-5,CASSSSSMLGTPQYF,-
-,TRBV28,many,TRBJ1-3,CASSFGRGTGNTIYF,TGTGCCAGCAGTTTTGGGAGGGGAACTGGAAACACCATATATTTT
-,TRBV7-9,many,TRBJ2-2,CASSRRRVGTGELFF,TGTGCCAGCAGCCGTCGCCGTGTAGGGACCGGGGAGCTGTTTTTT
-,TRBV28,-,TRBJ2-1,CASSGGFGDEQFF,TGTGCCAGCTCCGGGGGATTCGGGGATGAGCAGTTCTTC
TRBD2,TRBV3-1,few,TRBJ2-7,CASSQREGYEQYF,TGTGCCAGCAGCCAGCGGGAGGGGTACGAGCAGTACTTC
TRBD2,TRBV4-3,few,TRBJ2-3,CASSQGPFGAGGSTDTQYF,TGCGCCAGCAGCCAAGGCCCCTTCGGAGCGGGGGGAAGCACAGATACGCAGTATTTT
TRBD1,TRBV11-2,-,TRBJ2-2,CASSLAPGQGATGELFF,TGTGCCAGCAGCTTAGCCCCGGGACAGGGGGCCACCGGGGAGCTGTTTTTT